The 16 T cell receptor beta chains below come from one sample, sequenced in a study of blood T cell repertoires in COVID-19. Only in-frame clones appear in the TCRdb table, and some are missing; sequencing was by immunoSEQ multiplex PCR. The data hold over 250,000 clones, with around nine tenths observed a single time. Input material: peripheral blood. These TCRs come from a woman aged 55-69 years with acute or convalescent COVID-19.

The CDR3 is CSASTRQGWYTRGYTF. CDR3 nucleotide sequence: TGCAGTGCTAGTACCCGACAGGGCTGGTACACCCGCGGCTACACCTTC. This chain uses TRBV20-1 with TRBJ1-2, with TRBD1 matching over 7 bases. After removal of 3 bases from V and 8 bases from J, the junction contained 18 bases not matched to a gene. CDR3 size: 16 residues. Germline values: CDR1 DFQATT, CDR2 SNEGSKA (reference sequence).

V and J are TRBV6-5 and TRBJ1-2; 8 bases match TRBD1. CDR3 length equals 15 residues. From germline, CDR1 is MNHEY and CDR2 SVGAGI. Losses at the gene ends were 9 bases for V and 8 bases for J; bases not matched to a gene: 17. The CDR3, as DNA: TGTGCCAGTAGACAGGGGCCCTTATGGGTGGAGGGCTACACCTTC. It specifies CASRQGPLWVEGYTF.

CDR3 DNA sequence: TGTGCCAGCAGCCAAGAGAGGCCCAGGGGTAACTATGGCTACACCTTC. It translates to CASSQERPRGNYGYTF. V usage is TRBV3-1 (or the pseudogene TRBV3-2) and J usage is TRBJ1-2; TRBD1 is a possible D gene (6 bases). The CDR3 covers 16 residues. V gave up 0 bases and J gave up 1 base, with 12 bases separating them. Looked up from germline, CDR1 is LGHDT and CDR2 is YNNKEL (reference sequence).

This chain joins TRBV9 and TRBJ2-5, with 9 bases fitting TRBD2. Germline-derived CDR1 and CDR2 are SGDLS and YYNGEE. J lost 5 bases, V lost 0 bases, and 5 bases had no gene match. This CDR3 spans 15 amino acids. CDR3 DNA sequence: TGTGCCAGCAGCGTAGTTAGCGGGGGCCTGGAGACCCAGTACTTC. Translation gives CASSVVSGGLETQYF.

The chain is built from TRBV5-4 and TRBJ2-3; no reliable D call. Germline CDR1 and CDR2: SGHNT and YYREEE (reference sequence). The CDR3 loop spans 12 amino acids. Trimming cost V 2 bases and J 2 bases, with 3 bases left between them. The DNA for the CDR3 is TGTGCCAGCAGCTTTTACACAGATACGCAGTATTTT. Amino acid sequence: CASSFYTDTQYF.

The chain employs TRBV6-4 and TRBJ2-2; D is uncertain. This CDR3 is 13 amino acids long. Trimming removed 5 bases at V and 5 bases at J, with 9 bases between. Germline CDR1 and CDR2: MRHNA and SNTAGT. Here the CDR3 reads CASSSSLTGELFF. The CDR3 DNA sequence: TGTGCCAGCAGTAGCTCGTTAACCGGGGAGCTGTTTTTT.

The chain combines TRBV2 with TRBJ1-4; D possibly corresponds to TRBD1 (6 bases). Germline V gene data show CDR1 as SNHLY and CDR2 as FYNNEI. Between the trimmed V and J ends, which lost 1 base and 7 bases, there was a span of 13 bases. There are 15 residues in the CDR3. The CDR3 protein is CASSEGGRGSEKLFF. The CDR3 nucleotides read TGTGCCAGCAGTGAAGGGGGCAGGGGAAGTGAAAAACTGTTTTTT.

The chain is built from TRBV7-2 and TRBJ2-2; TRBD2 is a possible D gene (7 bases). Germline V CDR1 and CDR2: SGHTA, FQGNSA. Trimming left V 8 bases short and J 5 bases short, with 15 bases between. This CDR3 has 14 residues. CDR3 sequence reads: CASRTGRGTGELFF. In nucleotides, the CDR3 is TGTGCCAGCCGAACAGGGAGGGGAACCGGGGAGCTGTTTTTT.

The chain joins TRBV11-2 to TRBJ1-1, with TRBD1 as a possible D gene (6 bases). The CDR3 consists of 15 residues. CDR1 and CDR2 (germline): SGHAT, FQNNGV. V lost 4 bases, J lost 4 bases, and 16 bases lay in between. The CDR3, as DNA: TGTGCCAGCAGCTCACGGGGGGCGCCGGGCACTGAAGCTTTCTTT. This sequence encodes CASSSRGAPGTEAFF.

The count of this clone is one. V is TRBV19 and J is TRBJ1-6; D not certain. V lost 11 bases and J 8 bases, leaving 4 bases between the germline ends. Germline V gives CDR1 LNHDA, CDR2 SQIVND (reference sequence). The CDR3 has 9 amino acids. The chain's CDR3 is CASYSPLHF. CDR3 sequence (DNA): TGTGCCTCTTATTCACCCCTCCACTTT.

The CDR3 sequence: CSASLAGGPGPFF. As DNA, the CDR3 is TGCAGTGCTAGTCTAGCGGGGGGGCCGGGTCCGTTCTTC. The chain has TRBV20-1 and TRBJ2-1, with TRBD2 matching over 12 bases. Losses at the gene ends were 3 bases for V and 15 bases for J; bases not matched to a gene: 9. There are 13 residues in the CDR3. Germline assignment: CDR1 DFQATT and CDR2 SNEGSKA (reference sequence).

The chain links TRBV29-1 to TRBJ1-2, with a possible D match to TRBD1 (5 bases). CDR3 length: 12 residues. Germline V gene data show CDR1 as SQVTM and CDR2 as ANQGSEA. Trimming stripped 7 bases from V and 0 bases from J, with 9 bases between. CDR3 sequence: CSAETANYGYTF. In DNA, the CDR3 is TGCAGCGCCGAGACAGCTAACTATGGCTACACCTTC.

V and J are TRBV2 and TRBJ1-6; possible D gene TRBD1, 6 bases. Trimming left V 1 base short and J 7 bases short, with 17 bases between. Germline CDR1 SNHLY, CDR2 FYNNEI. The CDR3 is 17 residues long. The DNA of the CDR3 is TGTGCCAGCAGTGAAGGGCGGGGGGCGCGCCTCAATTCACCCCTCCACTTT. Translated, it gives CASSEGRGARLNSPLHF.

V gene TRBV2 combines with J gene TRBJ2-7; 11 bases agree with TRBD1. The CDR3 is 14 residues long. Per germline, CDR1 SNHLY and CDR2 FYNNEI. Losses at the gene ends were 6 bases for V and 4 bases for J; bases not matched to a gene: 5. The CDR3 spells CASRKGDRGYEQYF. The CDR3 nucleotides read TGTGCCAGCAGGAAGGGGGACAGGGGGTACGAGCAGTACTTC. Looking up the rest from reference TRBV2 and TRBJ2-7 gives the full variable domain: EPEVTQTPSHQVTQMGQEVILRCVPISNHLYFYWYRQILGQKVEFLVSFYNNEISEKSEIFDDQFSVERPDGSNFTLKIRSTKLEDSAMYFCASRKGDRGYEQYFGPGTRLTVT.

This clone is a singleton in its sample. The V call is TRBV19, the J call TRBJ1-5; D gene unclear. Looked up from germline, CDR1 is LNHDA and CDR2 is SQIVND (reference sequence). V was shortened by 7 bases and J by 1 base, with 11 bases between the two germline ends. There are 14 residues in the CDR3. CDR3 loop: CASKPRWSNQPQHF. CDR3 coding DNA: TGTGCCAGTAAACCCAGGTGGAGCAATCAGCCCCAGCATTTT. Full variable domain (rest looked up from reference TRBV19 and TRBJ1-5): DGGITQSPKYLFRKEGQNVTLSCEQNLNHDAMYWYRQDPGQGLRLIYYSQIVNDFQKGDIAEGYSVSREKKESFPLTVTSAQKNPTAFYLCASKPRWSNQPQHFGDGTRLSIL.

V usage is TRBV3-1 (or the pseudogene TRBV3-2) and J usage is TRBJ1-1; D remains ambiguous. The V gene lost 1 base and the J gene lost 1 base, with 4 bases spanning the gap. From germline, CDR1 is LGHDT and CDR2 YNNKEL (reference sequence). The CDR3 runs to 13 residues. The CDR3 region is CASSQASNTEAFF. For the CDR3, the DNA is TGTGCCAGCAGCCAAGCCTCGAACACTGAAGCTTTCTTT.